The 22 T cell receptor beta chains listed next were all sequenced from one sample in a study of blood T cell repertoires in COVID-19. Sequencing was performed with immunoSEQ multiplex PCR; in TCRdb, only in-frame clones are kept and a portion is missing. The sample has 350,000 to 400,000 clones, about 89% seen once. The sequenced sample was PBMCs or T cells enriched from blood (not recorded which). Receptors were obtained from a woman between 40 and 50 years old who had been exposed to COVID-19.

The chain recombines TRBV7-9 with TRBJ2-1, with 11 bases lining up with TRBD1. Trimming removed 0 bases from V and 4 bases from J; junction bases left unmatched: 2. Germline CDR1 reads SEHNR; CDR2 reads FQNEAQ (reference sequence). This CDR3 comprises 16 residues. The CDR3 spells CASSLAGQGGYNEQFF. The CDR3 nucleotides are TGTGCCAGCAGCTTAGCGGGACAGGGGGGATACAATGAGCAGTTCTTC.

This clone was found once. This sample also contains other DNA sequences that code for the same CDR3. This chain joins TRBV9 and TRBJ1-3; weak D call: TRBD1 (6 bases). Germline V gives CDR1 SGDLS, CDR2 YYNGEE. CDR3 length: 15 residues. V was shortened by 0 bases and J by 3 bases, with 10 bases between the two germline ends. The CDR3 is CASSVGQGSGNTIYF. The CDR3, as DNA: TGTGCCAGCAGCGTAGGGCAGGGGAGTGGAAACACCATATATTTT.

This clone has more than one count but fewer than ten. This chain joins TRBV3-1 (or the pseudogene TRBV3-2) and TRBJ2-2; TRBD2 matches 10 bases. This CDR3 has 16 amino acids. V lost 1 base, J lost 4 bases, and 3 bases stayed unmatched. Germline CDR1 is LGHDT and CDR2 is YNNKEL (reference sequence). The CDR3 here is CASSQGLAGVTGELFF. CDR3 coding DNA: TGTGCCAGCAGCCAAGGCCTAGCGGGAGTCACCGGGGAGCTGTTTTTT.

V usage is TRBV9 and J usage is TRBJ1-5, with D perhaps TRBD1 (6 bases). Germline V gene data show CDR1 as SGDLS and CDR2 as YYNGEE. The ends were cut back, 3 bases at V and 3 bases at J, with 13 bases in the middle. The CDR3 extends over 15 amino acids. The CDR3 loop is CASSASPGDNQPQHF. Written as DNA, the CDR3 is TGTGCCAGCAGCGCCTCCCCAGGGGACAATCAGCCCCAGCATTTT.

The DNA for the CDR3 is TGTGCCTGGAGGCGACTAGCGGGAGGGGTGGATACGCAGTATTTT. Encoded protein: CAWRRLAGGVDTQYF. The chain combines TRBV30 with TRBJ2-3; the match to TRBD2 covers 14 bases. The germline CDR1 and CDR2 sequences are GTSNPN and SVGIG (reference sequence). V lost 3 bases to trimming and J lost 6 bases; unmatched junction nucleotides: 5. The CDR3 loop spans 15 amino acids.

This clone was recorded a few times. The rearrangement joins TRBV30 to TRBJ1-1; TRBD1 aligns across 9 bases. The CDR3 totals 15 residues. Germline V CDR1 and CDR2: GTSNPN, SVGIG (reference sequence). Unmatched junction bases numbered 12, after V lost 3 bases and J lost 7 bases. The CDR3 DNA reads TGTGCCTGGAGCTACGGGACAGGGCTTTTTGGTGAAGCTTTCTTT. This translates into CAWSYGTGLFGEAFF.

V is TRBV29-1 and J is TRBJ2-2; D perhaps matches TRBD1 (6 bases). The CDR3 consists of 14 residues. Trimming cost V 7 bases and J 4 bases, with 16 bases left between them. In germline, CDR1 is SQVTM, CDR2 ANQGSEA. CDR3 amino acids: CSAITGLRTGELFF. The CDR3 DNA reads TGCAGCGCAATAACAGGGTTACGCACCGGGGAGCTGTTTTTT.

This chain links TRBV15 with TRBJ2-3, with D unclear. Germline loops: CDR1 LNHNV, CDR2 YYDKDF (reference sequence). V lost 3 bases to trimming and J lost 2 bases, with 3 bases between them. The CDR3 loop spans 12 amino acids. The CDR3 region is CATSSNTDTQYF. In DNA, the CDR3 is TGTGCCACCAGCAGTAACACAGATACGCAGTATTTT.

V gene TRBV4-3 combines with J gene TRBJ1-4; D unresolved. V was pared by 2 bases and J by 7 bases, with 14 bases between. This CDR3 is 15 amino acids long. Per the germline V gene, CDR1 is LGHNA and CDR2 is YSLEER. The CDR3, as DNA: TGCGCCAGCAGCCAAATAGACACTGGAGGTGAAAAACTGTTTTTT. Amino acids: CASSQIDTGGEKLFF.

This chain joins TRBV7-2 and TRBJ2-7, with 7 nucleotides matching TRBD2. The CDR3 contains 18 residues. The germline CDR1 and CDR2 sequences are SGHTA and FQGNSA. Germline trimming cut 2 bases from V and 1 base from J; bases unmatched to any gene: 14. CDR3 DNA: TGTGCCAGCAGCTTAAGGGGAGGGGTAACTCCCGGGTCCTACGAGCAGTACTTC. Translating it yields CASSLRGGVTPGSYEQYF.

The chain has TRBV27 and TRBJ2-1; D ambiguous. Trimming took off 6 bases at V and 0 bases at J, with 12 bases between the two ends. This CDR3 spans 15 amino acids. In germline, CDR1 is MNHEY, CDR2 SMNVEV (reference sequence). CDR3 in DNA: TGTGCCAGCAGCCGCGCCTATTACTCCTACAATGAGCAGTTCTTC. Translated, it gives CASSRAYYSYNEQFF.

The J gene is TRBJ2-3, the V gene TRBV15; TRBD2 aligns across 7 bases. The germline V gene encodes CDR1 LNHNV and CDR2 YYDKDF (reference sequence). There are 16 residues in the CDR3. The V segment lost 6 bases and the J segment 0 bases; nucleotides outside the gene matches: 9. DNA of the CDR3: TGTGCCACCAGACCAGCGGGAAAAGGTAGCACAGATACGCAGTATTTT. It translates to CATRPAGKGSTDTQYF.

The CDR3 nucleotides are TGTGCCAGCAGCCTCGACAGGGGGCGAGATACGCAGTATTTT. Amino acids: CASSLDRGRDTQYF. V is TRBV7-3 and J is TRBJ2-3; 10 nucleotides agree with TRBD1. V shed 5 bases and J 5 bases; nucleotides not matched to a gene: 4. CDR3 size: 14 residues. Germline loops: CDR1 SGHTA, CDR2 FQGTGA.

The CDR3 region has the DNA TGTGCCAGCAGCCAAGAGGGACTGCTTCATTCACCCCTCCACTTT. Translated: CASSQEGLLHSPLHF. The chain joins TRBV6-5 to TRBJ1-6; possible D gene TRBD1, 5 bases. The CDR3 has 15 amino acids. Looked up from germline, CDR1 is MNHEY and CDR2 is SVGAGI. Trimming took 6 bases from V and 8 from J, leaving 17 bases between them.

The CDR3 protein is CASSREGAGNGYTF. CDR3 sequence (DNA): TGTGCCAGCTCCAGAGAGGGGGCAGGGAATGGCTACACCTTC. V gene TRBV4-2 combines with J gene TRBJ1-2; 7 nucleotides align to TRBD1. Looked up from germline, CDR1 is LGHNA and CDR2 is YNFKEQ. The CDR3 extends over 14 amino acids. After removal of 8 bases from V and 6 bases from J, the junction contained 12 bases not matched to a gene.

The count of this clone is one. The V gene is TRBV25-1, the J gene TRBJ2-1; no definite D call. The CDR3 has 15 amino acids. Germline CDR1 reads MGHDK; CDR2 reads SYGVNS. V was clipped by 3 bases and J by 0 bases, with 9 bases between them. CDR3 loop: CASSEPASSYNEQFF. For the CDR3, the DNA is TGTGCCAGCAGTGAGCCGGCTAGCTCCTACAATGAGCAGTTCTTC.

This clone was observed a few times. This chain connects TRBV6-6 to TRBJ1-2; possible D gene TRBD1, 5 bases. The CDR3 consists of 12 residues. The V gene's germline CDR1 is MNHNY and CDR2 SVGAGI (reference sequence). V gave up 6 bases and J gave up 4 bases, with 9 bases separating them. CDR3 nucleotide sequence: TGTGCCAGCAGACCCGACAGCTATGGCTACACCTTC. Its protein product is CASRPDSYGYTF.

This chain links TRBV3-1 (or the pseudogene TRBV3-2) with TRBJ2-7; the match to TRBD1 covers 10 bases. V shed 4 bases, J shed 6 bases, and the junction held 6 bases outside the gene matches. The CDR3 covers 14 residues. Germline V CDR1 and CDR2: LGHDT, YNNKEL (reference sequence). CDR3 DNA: TGTGCCAGCAGCCTCGGGACAGGGGAGGCCGAGCAGTACTTC. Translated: CASSLGTGEAEQYF.

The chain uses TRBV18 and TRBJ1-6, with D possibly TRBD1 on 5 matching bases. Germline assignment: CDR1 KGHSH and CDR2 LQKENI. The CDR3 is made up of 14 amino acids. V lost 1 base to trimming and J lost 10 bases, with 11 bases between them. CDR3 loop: CASSPQGLGSPLHF. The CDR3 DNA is TGTGCCAGCTCACCACAGGGGCTGGGATCACCCCTCCACTTT.

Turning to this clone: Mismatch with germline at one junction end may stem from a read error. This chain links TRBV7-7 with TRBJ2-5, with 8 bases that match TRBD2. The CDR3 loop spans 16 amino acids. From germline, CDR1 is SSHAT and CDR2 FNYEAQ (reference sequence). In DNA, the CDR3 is TGTGCTAGCAGCTTAACGATCGCGGGGGGTGCGGAGACCCAGTACTTC. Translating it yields CASSLTIAGGAETQYF.

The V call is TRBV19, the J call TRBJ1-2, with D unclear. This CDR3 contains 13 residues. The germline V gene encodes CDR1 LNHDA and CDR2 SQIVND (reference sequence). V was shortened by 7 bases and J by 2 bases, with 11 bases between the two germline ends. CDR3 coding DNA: TGTGCCAGTAACGGAGGGCGGAACTATGGCTACACCTTC. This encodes CASNGGRNYGYTF.

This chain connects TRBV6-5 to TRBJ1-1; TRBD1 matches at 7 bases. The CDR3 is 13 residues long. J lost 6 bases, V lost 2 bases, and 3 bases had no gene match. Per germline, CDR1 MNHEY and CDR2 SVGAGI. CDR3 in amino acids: CASSYPGGPEAFF. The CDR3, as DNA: TGTGCCAGCAGTTACCCAGGGGGGCCTGAAGCTTTCTTT.